This T cell receptor beta chain was profiled in a study of T cells after yellow fever vaccination. Study details: SMART-Seq v4 Ultra Low Input served to prepare low-cell-number fractions.

Using its own MiXCR run on the 5' RACE reads, TCRdb lists one record per CDR3 protein. Here the sample spans 550,000 or so distinct CDR3 sequences, about 19% being singletons. Overall study results and limits: Weaker, the secondary response had a peak occurring faster, on day 5 versus 15. Highly abundant clonotypes carried over from the bulk population could end up in FACS-sorted repertoires as contaminants. In post-booster samples, most primary-vaccination clones reappeared (under 98% CD4, 88% CD8).

The germline V and J ends were trimmed by 4 bases and 13 bases, with 14 bases remaining between them. The CDR3 is made up of 13 amino acids. Looked up from germline, CDR1 is LGHNA and CDR2 is YNFKEQ. In this sample, this clonotype turned up a few times. What it recognizes is unknown. V is TRBV4-2 and J is TRBJ1-6; D might be TRBD1 (6 bases). The sequencing used PBMCs, collected 15 days after the yellow fever booster vaccination. The TCR sequence derives from a man younger than 45 who received the YFV17D yellow fever vaccine. The CDR3 reads CASSPGGQGPLHF. CDR3 nucleotide sequence: TGTGCCAGCAGCCCTGGGGGCCAGGGGCCCCTCCACTTT.